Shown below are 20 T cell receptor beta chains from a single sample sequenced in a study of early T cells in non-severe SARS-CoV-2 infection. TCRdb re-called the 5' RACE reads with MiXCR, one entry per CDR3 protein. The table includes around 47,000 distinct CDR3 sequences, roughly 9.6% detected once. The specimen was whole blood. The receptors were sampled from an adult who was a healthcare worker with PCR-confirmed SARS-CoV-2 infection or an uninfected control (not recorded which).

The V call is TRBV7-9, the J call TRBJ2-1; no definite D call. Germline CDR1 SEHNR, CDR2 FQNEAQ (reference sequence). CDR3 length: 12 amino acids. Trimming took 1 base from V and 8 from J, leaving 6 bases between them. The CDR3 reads CASSLVGDEQFF. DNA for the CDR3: TGTGCCAGCAGCTTAGTTGGAGATGAGCAGTTCTTC.

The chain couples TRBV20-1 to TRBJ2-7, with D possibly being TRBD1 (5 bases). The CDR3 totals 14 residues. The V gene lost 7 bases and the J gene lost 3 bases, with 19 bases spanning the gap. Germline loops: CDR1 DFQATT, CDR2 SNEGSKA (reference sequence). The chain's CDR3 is CSVKGREPYYEQYF. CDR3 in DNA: TGCAGTGTCAAGGGGCGTGAACCCTACTACGAGCAGTACTTC.

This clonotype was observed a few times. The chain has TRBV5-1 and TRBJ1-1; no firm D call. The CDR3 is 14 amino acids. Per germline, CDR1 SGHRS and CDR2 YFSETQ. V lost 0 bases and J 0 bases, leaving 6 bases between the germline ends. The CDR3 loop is CASSLGTMNTEAFF. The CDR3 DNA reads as TGCGCCAGCAGCTTGGGTACGATGAACACTGAAGCTTTCTTT.

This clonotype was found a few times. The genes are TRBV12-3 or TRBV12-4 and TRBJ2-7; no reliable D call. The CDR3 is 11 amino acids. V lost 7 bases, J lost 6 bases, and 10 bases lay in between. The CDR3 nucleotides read TGTGCCAGCAAAGCTTTCGGCGAGCAGTACTTC. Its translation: CASKAFGEQYF.

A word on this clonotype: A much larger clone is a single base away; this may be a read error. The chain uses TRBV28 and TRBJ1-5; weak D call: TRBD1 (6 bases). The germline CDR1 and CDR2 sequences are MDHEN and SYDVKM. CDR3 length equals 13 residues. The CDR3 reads CASSIRGGQPLHF. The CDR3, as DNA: TGTGCCAGCAGCATCAGGGGTGGGCAGCCCCTGCATTTT.

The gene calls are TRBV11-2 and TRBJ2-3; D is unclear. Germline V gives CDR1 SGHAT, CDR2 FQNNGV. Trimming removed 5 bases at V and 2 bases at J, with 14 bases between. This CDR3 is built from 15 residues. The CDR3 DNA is TGTGCCAGCAGCCCCCGGTGGGGATCCACAGATACGCAGTATTTT. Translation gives CASSPRWGSTDTQYF. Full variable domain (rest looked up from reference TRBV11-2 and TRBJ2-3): EAGVAQSPRYKIIEKRQSVAFWCNPISGHATLYWYQQILGQGPKLLIQFQNNGVVDDSQLPKDRFSAERLKGVDSTLKIQPAKLEDSAVYLCASSPRWGSTDTQYFGPGTRLTVL.

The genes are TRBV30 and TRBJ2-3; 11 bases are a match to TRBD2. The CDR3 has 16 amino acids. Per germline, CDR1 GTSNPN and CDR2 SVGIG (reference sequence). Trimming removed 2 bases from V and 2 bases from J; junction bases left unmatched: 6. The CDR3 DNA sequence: TGTGCCTGGAGTACAGGGACTAGCGGAGACACAGATACGCAGTATTTT. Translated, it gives CAWSTGTSGDTDTQYF. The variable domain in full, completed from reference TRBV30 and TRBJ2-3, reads SQTIHQWPATLVQPVGSPLSLECTVEGTSNPNLYWYRQAAGRGLQLLFYSVGIGQISSEVPQNLSASRPQDRQFILSSKKLLLSDSGFYLCAWSTGTSGDTDTQYFGPGTRLTVL.

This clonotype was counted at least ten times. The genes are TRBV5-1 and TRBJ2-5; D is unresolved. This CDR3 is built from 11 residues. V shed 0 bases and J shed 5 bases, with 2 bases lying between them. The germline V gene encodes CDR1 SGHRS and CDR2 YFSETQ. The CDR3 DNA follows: TGCGCCAGCAGCTTGGAGGAGACCCAGTACTTC. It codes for CASSLEETQYF.

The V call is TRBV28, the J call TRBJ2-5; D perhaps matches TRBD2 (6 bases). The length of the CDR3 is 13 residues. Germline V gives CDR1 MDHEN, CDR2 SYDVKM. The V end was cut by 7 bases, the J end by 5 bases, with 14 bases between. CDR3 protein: CASITPGLETQYF. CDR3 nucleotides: TGTGCCAGCATCACCCCGGGACTGGAGACCCAGTACTTC. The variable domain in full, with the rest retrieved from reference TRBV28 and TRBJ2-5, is DVKVTQSSRYLVKRTGEKVFLECVQDMDHENMFWYRQDPGLGLRLIYFSYDVKMKEKGDIPEGYSVSREKKERFSLILESASTNQTSMYLCASITPGLETQYFGPGTRLLVL.

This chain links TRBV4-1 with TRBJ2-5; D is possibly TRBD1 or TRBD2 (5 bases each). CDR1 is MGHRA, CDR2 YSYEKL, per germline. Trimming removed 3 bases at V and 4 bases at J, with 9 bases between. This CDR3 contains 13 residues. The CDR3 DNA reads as TGCGCCAGCAGCCAGGGGACCCCAGAGACCCAGTACTTC. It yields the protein CASSQGTPETQYF.

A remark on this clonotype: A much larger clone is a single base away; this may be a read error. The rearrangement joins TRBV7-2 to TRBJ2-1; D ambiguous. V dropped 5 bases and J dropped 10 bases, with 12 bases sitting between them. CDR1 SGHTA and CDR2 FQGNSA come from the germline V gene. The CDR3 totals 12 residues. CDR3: CASSLGLSEQFF. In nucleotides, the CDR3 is TGTGCCAGCAGCCTCGGGCTGTCGGAGCAGTTCTTC.

The CDR3 DNA is TGCGCCAGCAGCTTGCAGGGAGCAGAGACCCAGTACTTC. The encoded protein is CASSLQGAETQYF. The rearrangement links TRBV5-1 to TRBJ2-5; D might be TRBD1 or TRBD2, each matching 5 bases. Germline values: CDR1 SGHRS, CDR2 YFSETQ. The CDR3 runs 13 residues. The germline V and J ends were trimmed by 1 base and 4 bases, with 8 bases remaining between them. Based on the CDR3 plus reference TRBV5-1 and TRBJ2-5, the full variable domain is KAGVTQTPRYLIKTRGQQVTLSCSPISGHRSVSWYQQTPGQGLQFLFEYFSETQRNKGNFPGRFSGRQFSNSRSEMNVSTLELGDSALYLCASSLQGAETQYFGPGTRLLVL.

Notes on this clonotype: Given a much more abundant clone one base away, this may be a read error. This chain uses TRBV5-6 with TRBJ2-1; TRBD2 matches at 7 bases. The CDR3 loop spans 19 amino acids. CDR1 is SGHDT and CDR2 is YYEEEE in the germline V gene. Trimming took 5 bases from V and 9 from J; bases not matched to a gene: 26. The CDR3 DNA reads TGTGCCAGCAGGCCGACCCGACCCTCGAAGGTTGATCGGGAGGTTGAGCAGTTCTTC. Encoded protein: CASRPTRPSKVDREVEQFF.

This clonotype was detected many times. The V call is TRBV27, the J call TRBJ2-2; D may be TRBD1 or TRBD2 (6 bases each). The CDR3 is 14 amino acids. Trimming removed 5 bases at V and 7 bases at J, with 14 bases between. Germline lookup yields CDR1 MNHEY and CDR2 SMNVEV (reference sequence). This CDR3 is CASSPRGGNGELFF. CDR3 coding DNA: TGTGCCAGCAGTCCGAGAGGGGGGAACGGGGAGCTGTTTTTT.

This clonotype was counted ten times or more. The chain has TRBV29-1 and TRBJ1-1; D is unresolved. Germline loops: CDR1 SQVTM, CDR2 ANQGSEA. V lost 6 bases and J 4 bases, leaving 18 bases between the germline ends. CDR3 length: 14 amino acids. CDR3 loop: CSVAATQSGTEAFF. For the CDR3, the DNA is TGCAGCGTCGCCGCAACTCAGAGTGGCACTGAAGCTTTCTTT.

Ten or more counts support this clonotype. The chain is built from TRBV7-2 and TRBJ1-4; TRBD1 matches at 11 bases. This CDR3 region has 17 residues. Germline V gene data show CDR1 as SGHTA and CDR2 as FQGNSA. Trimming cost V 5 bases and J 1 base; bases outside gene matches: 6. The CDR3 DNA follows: TGTGCCAGCAGCCTCCGGGACAGGGGGAGAACTAATGAAAAACTGTTTTTT. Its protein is CASSLRDRGRTNEKLFF. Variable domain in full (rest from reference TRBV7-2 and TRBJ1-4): GAGVSQSPSNKVTEKGKDVELRCDPISGHTALYWYRQSLGQGLEFLIYFQGNSAPDKSGLPSDRFSAERTGGSVSTLTIQRTQQEDSAVYLCASSLRDRGRTNEKLFFGSGTQLSVL.

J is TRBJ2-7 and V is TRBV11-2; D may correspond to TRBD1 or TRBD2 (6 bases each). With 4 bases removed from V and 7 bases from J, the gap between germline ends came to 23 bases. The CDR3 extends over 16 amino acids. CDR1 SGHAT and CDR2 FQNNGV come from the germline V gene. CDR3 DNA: TGTGCCAGCAGCTCTCCCTCGGGGGCCCGGCTCCGGGAGCAGTACTTC. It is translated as CASSSPSGARLREQYF.

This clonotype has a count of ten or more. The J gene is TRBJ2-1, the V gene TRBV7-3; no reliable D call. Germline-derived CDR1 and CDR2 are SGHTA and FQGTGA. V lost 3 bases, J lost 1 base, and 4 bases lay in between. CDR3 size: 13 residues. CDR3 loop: CASSLGSYNEQFF. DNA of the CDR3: TGTGCCAGCAGCTTGGGATCCTACAATGAGCAGTTCTTC.

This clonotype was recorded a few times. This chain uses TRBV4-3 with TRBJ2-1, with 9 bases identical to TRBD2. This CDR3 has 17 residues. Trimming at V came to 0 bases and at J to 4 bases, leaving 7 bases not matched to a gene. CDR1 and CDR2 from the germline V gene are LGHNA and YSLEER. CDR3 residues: CASSQEMTSGIYNEQFF. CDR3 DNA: TGCGCCAGCAGCCAAGAGATGACTAGCGGAATTTACAATGAGCAGTTCTTC.

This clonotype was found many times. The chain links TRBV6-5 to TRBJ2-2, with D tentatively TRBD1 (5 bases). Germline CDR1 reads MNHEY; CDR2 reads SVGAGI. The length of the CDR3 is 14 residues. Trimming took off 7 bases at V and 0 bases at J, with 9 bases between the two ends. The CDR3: CASTRQTNTGELFF. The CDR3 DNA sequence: TGTGCCAGCACCCGACAGACGAACACCGGGGAGCTGTTTTTT.